This is a list of T cell receptor beta chains from one sample in a study of blood T cells in healthy people across ages. TCRdb independently ran MiXCR on the 5' RACE reads; one entry per CDR3 protein. The sample has about 1.8 million distinct CDR3 sequences; around half are singletons. Sample: blood. The receptors were sampled from a woman between 35 and 50 years old in good health. The CDR3 runs from the conserved cysteine through the conserved F or W. A D gene is named only where the DNA matches it firmly. Not all rows give a size; the values are once, few, many and, for expanded clones, a class.

>TRBV7-2|TRBD1|few|TRBJ2-7
CASSLPDRAYYEQYF
TGTGCCAGCAGCTTGCCGGACAGGGCGTACTACGAGCAGTACTTC
>TRBV15|TRBD2|NA|TRBJ2-1
CATSRAGGNEQFF
TGTGCCACCAGCAGGGCCGGGGGGAATGAGCAGTTCTTC
>TRBV5-6|TRBD1|NA|TRBJ2-1
CASSLSLWGTGGKNEQFF
TGTGCCAGCAGCTTATCTCTCTGGGGGACAGGGGGCAAGAATGAGCAGTTCTTC
>TRBV15|NA|NA|TRBJ1-4
CATSRERTVSNEKLFF
TGTGCCACCAGCAGAGAAAGGACAGTCTCTAATGAAAAACTGTTTTTT
>TRBV20-1|NA|NA|TRBJ2-7
CSATVDYEQYF
TGCAGTGCTACAGTTGACTACGAGCAGTACTTC
>TRBV20-1|NA|few|TRBJ2-5
CSARRSAGWGETQYF
TGCAGTGCTAGACGATCTGCGGGTTGGGGAGAGACCCAGTACTTC
>TRBV7-2|NA|NA|TRBJ1-2
CASSLDPGYYGYTF
TGTGCCAGCAGCTTAGACCCAGGGTACTATGGCTACACCTTC
>TRBV3-1|TRBD1|NA|TRBJ2-7
CASSQVGQGAREQYF
TGTGCCAGCAGCCAAGTCGGACAGGGGGCAAGGGAGCAGTACTTC
>TRBV2|NA|NA|TRBJ1-2
CASSGGEFRYYGYTF
TGTGCCAGCAGTGGGGGGGAGTTCCGGTACTATGGCTACACCTTC
>TRBV14|NA|NA|TRBJ2-7
CVSSQVPYEQYF
TGTGTCAGCAGCCAAGTACCCTACGAGCAGTACTTC
>TRBV7-9|NA|NA|TRBJ2-5
CASRSTGEGETQYF
TGTGCCAGCAGATCTACGGGGGAAGGAGAGACCCAGTACTTC
>TRBV6-1|TRBD2|NA|TRBJ2-3
CASRKREADTQYF
TGTGCCAGCAGAAAGCGGGAGGCAGATACGCAGTATTTT
>TRBV5-1|TRBD1|NA|TRBJ1-1
CASSRPTGTGMNTEAFF
TGCGCCAGCAGCCGTCCCACCGGGACAGGGATGAACACTGAAGCTTTCTTT
>TRBV20-1|NA|NA|TRBJ2-3
CSALPTGTDTQYF
TGCAGTGCTCTTCCGACTGGTACAGATACGCAGTATTTT
>TRBV6-2/TRBV6-3|NA|few|TRBJ2-1
CASSRVGNEQFF
TGTGCCAGCAGTCGGGTCGGGAATGAGCAGTTCTTC
>TRBV7-2|TRBD1|NA|TRBJ2-1
CASSPRTGLRDEQFF
TGTGCCAGCAGCCCAAGGACAGGGCTTAGGGATGAGCAGTTCTTC